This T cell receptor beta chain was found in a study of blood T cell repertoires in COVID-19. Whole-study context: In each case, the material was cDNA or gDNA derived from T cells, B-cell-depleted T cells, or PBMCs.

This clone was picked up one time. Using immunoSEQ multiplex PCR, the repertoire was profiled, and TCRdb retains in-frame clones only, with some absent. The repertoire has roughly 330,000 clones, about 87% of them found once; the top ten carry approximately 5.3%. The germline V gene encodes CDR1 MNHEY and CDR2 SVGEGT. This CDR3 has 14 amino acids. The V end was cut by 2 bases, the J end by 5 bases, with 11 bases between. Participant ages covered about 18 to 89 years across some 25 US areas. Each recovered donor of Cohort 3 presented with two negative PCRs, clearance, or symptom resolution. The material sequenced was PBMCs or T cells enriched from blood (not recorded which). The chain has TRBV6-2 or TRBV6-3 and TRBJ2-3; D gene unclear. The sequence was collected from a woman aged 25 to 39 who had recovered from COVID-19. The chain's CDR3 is CASSYGTLRDTQYF. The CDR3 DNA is TGTGCCAGCAGTTACGGTACTTTGAGAGATACGCAGTATTTT.